A selection of T cell receptor beta chains follows, all from one sample in a study of shared clonotypes between healthy human individuals. Sequenced by immunoSEQ multiplex PCR; TCRdb stores in-frame clones only, minus some. The table has 1.5 million to 2.5 million clones, roughly 94% seen once. The specimen was naive CD8+ T cells sorted from blood. The receptors originated from a man between 18 and 29 years old in good health. Each CDR3 is given with its conserved first and last residue. D genes are given only for firm matches. The listing skips clone size in some rows; elsewhere it reads once, few, many or a size class.

NA	NA	TRBV28	CASSSTVETGYGYTF
NA	NA	TRBV5-1	CASSLDWGPYEQYF
NA	NA	TRBV27	CASSLIGGPGEQYF
NA	TRBD1	TRBV7-2	CASSAPDRGGGTEAFF
NA	TRBD1	TRBV4-1	CASSQTTGGANYGYTF
NA	NA	TRBV5-6	CASSDQLYEQYF
NA	NA	TRBV6-5	CASSPTQVPNTEAFF
NA	NA	TRBV5-6	CASSEMQGDQPQHF
NA	NA	TRBV28	CASSFRGGNQPQHF
NA	NA	TRBV29-1	CSVEDPGTAYEQYF
NA	NA	TRBV30	CAWTYNEGVSGNTIYF
NA	TRBD2	TRBV6-7	CASSYEREDLQETQYF
NA	NA	TRBV11-2	CASSLISGLETFF
NA	TRBD1	TRBV13	CASSSRTGGNEQYF
NA	TRBD1	TRBV2	CASRNLDRYPIKQYF
NA	NA	TRBV6-5	CASSYFGDYNEQFF
once	NA	TRBV5-1	CASSFRESYEQYF
NA	NA	TRBV4-3	CASSPRVAYGELFF
NA	TRBD2	TRBV5-1	CASSLAGSGGPKYTDTQYF
NA	TRBD1	TRBV27	CASSLTGATEAFF
NA	NA	TRBV9	CASSVGTDLYGYTF
NA	NA	TRBV5-1	CASTPGVSSYNEQFF
NA	NA	TRBV4-3	CASSQAWSPSYEQYF
NA	TRBD2	TRBV9	CASSPLGSGRANEQFF
NA	NA	TRBV6-1	CASSDRGPYEQYF
NA	NA	TRBV4-3	CASREGNTGELFF
NA	TRBD1	TRBV19	CASIDRGASTEAFF
NA	TRBD1	TRBV7-9	CASSLQEQGVFGYTF
NA	NA	TRBV5-8	CASSLVGQNIPDTQYF
once	TRBD1	TRBV5-1	CASRNTGTANTGELFF
NA	TRBD2	TRBV30	CAWRGGSYEQYF
NA	TRBD1	TRBV13	CASSYGQGVVDTQYF
NA	TRBD2	TRBV14	CASSVLAGLTDTQYF
NA	NA	TRBV30	CAWSVGAEQYF
NA	NA	TRBV28	CASSLNFGTNEKLFF
NA	NA	TRBV9	CASSSTPDPKEQFF
NA	NA	TRBV27	CASSLRPHGLYEQYF